These 31 T cell receptor beta chains were all obtained from the same sample, sequenced in a study of CD8+ T cells in alopecia areata. Extracted RNA was reverse transcribed into cDNA, the sequencing template. This table comes from immunoSEQ multiplex PCR, and its TCRdb copy is limited to in-frame clones, with some not included. The repertoire shows over 100,000 clones, none seen only once; the top ten take around a fifth. Material: lesional skin. The receptors come from a C3H/HeJ mouse with alopecia areata. The MHC haplotype recorded for the strain is H2-k.

Remarks on this clone: Mouse gene names and germline throughout. The observed sequence ends 4 residues before the CDR3 terminus, with the missing tail filled in from the germline J gene. The chain links TRBV13-3 to TRBJ1-4, with D perhaps TRBD1 (6 bases). The V end lost 4 bases, the J end lost 5 bases, and 12 bases lay between the germline ends. The CDR3 extends over 14 amino acids. Germline CDR1 NNHDY, CDR2 SYVADS. CDR3 region: CASSLGTPNERLFF. The CDR3 bases that were read are TGTGCCAGCAGTTTGGGGACACCAAACGAA.

Concerning this clone itself: Mouse germline and gene names are used. The observed sequence ends 4 residues before the CDR3 terminus, with the missing tail filled in from the germline J gene. V gene TRBV19 combines with J gene TRBJ2-5; 7 bases align to TRBD2. The germline V gene has CDR1 FNHDT and CDR2 SITEND (reference sequence). The V gene end was trimmed by 4 bases and the J gene end by 0 bases; junction bases not matched to a gene: 5. The CDR3 runs to 15 residues. Incomplete CDR3 DNA: TGTGCCAGCAGTCCGACTGGGCTTAACCAAGAC. Translating it yields CASSPTGLNQD. The full CDR3 sequence reads CASSPTGLNQDTQYF.

Remarks on this clone: All gene names here are mouse names. The read falls 4 residues short of the CDR3 end, and the missing part is taken from the germline J gene. This chain joins TRBV13-1 and TRBJ2-7; D remains unclear. Trimming pared 2 bases from V and 0 bases from J, leaving 9 bases between. The CDR3 spans 14 residues. Germline V CDR1 and CDR2: NSHNY, SYGAGN. The CDR3 region is CASSDGRSSYEQYF. CDR3 DNA, as far as it was read: TGTGCCAGCAGTGACGGCAGGAGCTCCTAT.

This clone was seen a few times. Mouse germline and gene names are used. The DNA ends 4 residues before the CDR3 does, and the rest of the CDR3 is filled in from the germline J gene. This sequence joins TRBV17 and TRBJ1-1; D is possibly TRBD1 (5 bases). The CDR3 spans 15 residues. CDR1 is MNHDT, CDR2 YYDKIL, per germline. V was clipped by 0 bases and J by 0 bases, with 8 bases between them. CDR3 DNA, as far as it was read: TGTGCTAGCAGTAGAGAGGGGGGAACAAACACA. It yields the protein CASSREGGTNT. From start to end, the CDR3 is CASSREGGTNTEVFF.

Details on this clone: Mouse gene names and germline throughout. The sequenced fragment ends 4 residues before the CDR3 boundary, so the rest is inferred from the germline J gene. The rearrangement joins TRBV13-3 to TRBJ2-3, with TRBD1 identical over 8 bases. Germline CDR1 and CDR2: NNHDY and SYVADS. This CDR3 comprises 15 residues. The V segment lost 3 bases and the J segment 1 base; nucleotides outside the gene matches: 4. The CDR3 loop is CASSGRGLGAETLYF. The DNA read from the CDR3 is TGTGCCAGCAGTGGCAGGGGGCTAGGTGCAGAA.

This clone occurred many times. Gene labels here are mouse ones. Read sequence stops 4 residues before the CDR3 end, and the germline J gene provides the missing end. The V and J genes are TRBV19 and TRBJ2-7; TRBD2 matches at 11 bases. Germline V lookup: CDR1 FNHDT, CDR2 SITEND (reference sequence). CDR3 length: 14 residues. V shed 4 bases, J shed 0 bases, and the junction held 0 bases outside the gene matches. Here the CDR3 reads CASSGTGGSYEQYF. The sequenced part of the CDR3 DNA is TGTGCCAGCAGTGGGACTGGGGGCTCCTAT.

About this clone: Gene and germline names: mouse. The read ends 4 residues early relative to the CDR3; the germline J gene fills the gap. This sequence joins TRBV13-2 and TRBJ2-4, with 7 bases fitting TRBD1. The CDR3 consists of 14 residues. Germline CDR1 reads NNHNN; CDR2 reads SYGAGS (reference sequence). The junction had 2 bases not matched to a gene; V was cut back by 3 bases and J by 1 base. The part of the CDR3 DNA that was read is TGTGCCAGCGGTGCCGGGACAGGTCAAAAC. It encodes CASGAGTGQN. The entire CDR3 is CASGAGTGQNTLYF.

This clone was seen a few times. Gene names are mouse gene names. The CDR3 end is not reached by the read, which stops 4 residues before it; the germline J gene fills it in. The rearrangement uses TRBV1 and TRBJ2-3, with 11 bases fitting TRBD2. V dropped 3 bases and J dropped 0; count of bases not matched to a gene: 11. The V gene's germline CDR1 is NSQYPW and CDR2 LRSPGD (reference sequence). This CDR3 contains 19 residues. The covered CDR3 bases are TGCACCTGCAGTGCTAGACGGGGGGACTGGGGGACCAGTGCAGAA. Its translation: CTCSARRGDWGTSAE. The full CDR3 protein reads CTCSARRGDWGTSAETLYF.

This clone has more than one count but fewer than ten. The listed TCRdb protein conflicts with the DNA translation at residue 12, and the protein shown is translated directly from the DNA. Mouse gene names apply. Sequencing ends 3 residues short of the CDR3 end; the germline J gene provides the rest. This sequence joins TRBV19 and TRBJ1-6; 9 bases agree with TRBD1. TRBJ1-6 is treated as an ORF (open reading frame) with a function not yet certain. CDR3 length equals 15 residues. Germline V gene sequence: CDR1 FNHDT, CDR2 SITEND (reference sequence). V was clipped by 4 bases and J by 4 bases; unmatched bases: 3. The DNA read from the CDR3 is TGTGCCAGCAGTGCCGGACAGGGGTATAATTCGCCC. Its protein product is CASSAGQGYNSP. The CDR3 as a whole reads CASSAGQGYNSPLYF.

This clone turned up a few times. Mouse gene names apply. The missing CDR3 end, 4 residues past where the read stops, is filled in from the germline J gene. The chain links TRBV13-3 to TRBJ2-7; tentatively, D is TRBD1 (5 bases). CDR1 and CDR2 (germline): NNHDY, SYVADS. The germline V and J ends were trimmed by 0 bases and 3 bases, with 13 bases remaining between them. The CDR3 loop spans 15 amino acids. Partial CDR3 DNA: TGTGCCAGCAGTGATGCTGGAGACAGATACTAT. Amino acid sequence: CASSDAGDRYY. The CDR3, in full, reads CASSDAGDRYYEQYF.

This clone appeared a few times. Here the gene names and germline are mouse. Incomplete CDR3 DNA: TGTGCCAGCGGTGCCAGGACTGGGCCTTAT. Its protein product is CASGARTGPY. Given in full, the CDR3 is CASGARTGPYEQYF. The chain is built from TRBV13-2 and TRBJ2-7, with 8 positions matching TRBD2. With the read ending 4 residues before the CDR3 end, the germline J gene is used to fill in that end. The CDR3 is made up of 14 amino acids. From germline, CDR1 is NNHNN and CDR2 SYGAGS (reference sequence).

The table lists this clone with a few counts. Gene names denote mouse genes. The CDR3 end falls 4 residues outside the read, so it is completed with the germline J gene. V gene TRBV29 combines with J gene TRBJ1-4, with D hard to call. The CDR3 length is 14 residues. The germline V gene encodes CDR1 MSHET and CDR2 SYDVDS. Trimming pared 9 bases from V and 0 bases from J, leaving 11 bases between. The CDR3 DNA, read in part, is TGTGCTAGTACCTACAACATTTCCAACGAA. Its translation: CASTYNISNE. The whole CDR3 protein is CASTYNISNERLFF.

Worth noting for this clone: Each gene name is a mouse one. The read is 4 residues too short to cover the CDR3 end, so that end is filled in from the germline J gene. The chain combines TRBV1 with TRBJ2-5; 9 bases match TRBD2. This CDR3 has 15 amino acids. V lost 3 bases to trimming and J lost 2 bases; unmatched junction nucleotides: 3. The germline V gene has CDR1 NSQYPW and CDR2 LRSPGD (reference sequence). Incomplete CDR3 DNA: TGCACCTGCAGTGCCCTGGGGGGGGGCCAAGAC. Translating it yields CTCSALGGGQD. The full CDR3 reads CTCSALGGGQDTQYF.

This clone was found a few times. Genes here carry mouse names. The read ends 4 residues early relative to the CDR3; the germline J gene fills the gap. The chain has TRBV19 and TRBJ2-5; TRBD2 aligns across 9 bases. Germline CDR1 reads FNHDT; CDR2 reads SITEND (reference sequence). This CDR3 has 15 residues. The junction had 4 bases not matched to a gene; V was cut back by 2 bases and J by 3 bases. Incomplete CDR3 DNA: TGTGCCAGCAGTATTCGGACTGGGGCTCAAGAC. Protein product: CASSIRTGAQD. The CDR3 reads in full as CASSIRTGAQDTQYF.

As regards this clone: The listed genes are named as in mouse. With the read ending 4 residues before the CDR3 end, the germline J gene is used to fill in that end. This sequence joins TRBV19 and TRBJ2-5; D possibly corresponds to TRBD2 (6 bases). Germline V gives CDR1 FNHDT, CDR2 SITEND (reference sequence). The CDR3 is made up of 13 amino acids. Incomplete CDR3 DNA: TGTGCCAGCAGTATCCACTGGGACGAC. Its protein is CASSIHWDD. The CDR3 in full is CASSIHWDDTQYF.

This clone was seen a few times. The gene symbols are mouse symbols. The read gets to within 4 residues of the CDR3 end, and the germline J gene fills in the rest. This chain joins TRBV1 and TRBJ2-5; 9 bases are a match to TRBD2. Trimming took 0 bases from V and 0 from J; bases not matched to a gene: 4. This CDR3 contains 17 residues. The germline V gene encodes CDR1 NSQYPW and CDR2 LRSPGD (reference sequence). The CDR3 is CTCSADAGGVNQDTQYF. The covered CDR3 bases are TGCACCTGCAGTGCAGATGCTGGGGGGGTTAACCAAGAC.

Sample share makes this clone medium-sized. Gene names and germline refer to mouse. From the germline J gene comes the end of the CDR3, since the read stops 4 residues before it. The chain joins TRBV13-3 to TRBJ2-3; 7 bases map to TRBD1. The ends lost 5 bases at V and 0 bases at J; junction bases unmatched: 0. CDR1 NNHDY and CDR2 SYVADS come from the germline V gene. The length of the CDR3 is 13 residues. CDR3 bases read: TGTGCCAGCAGGACAGGGAGTGCAGAA. Protein sequence: CASRTGSAE. The whole CDR3 sequence reads CASRTGSAETLYF.

As for this clone: Genes here carry mouse names. From the germline J gene comes the end of the CDR3, since the read stops 4 residues before it. The rearrangement joins TRBV19 to TRBJ2-3, with 11 bases identical to TRBD2. Trimming cost V 0 bases and J 0 bases; bases outside gene matches: 3. CDR1 is FNHDT, CDR2 SITEND, per germline (reference sequence). This CDR3 is 17 amino acids long. The CDR3 here is CASSIGGLGASAETLYF. The CDR3 bases that were read are TGTGCCAGCAGTATAGGGGGACTGGGGGCTAGTGCAGAA.

With respect to this clone: Any gene name here is a mouse gene name. The read ends 4 residues shy of where the CDR3 ends; the end is completed using the germline J gene. This chain links TRBV13-3 with TRBJ2-3; 9 bases match TRBD2. Per germline, CDR1 NNHDY and CDR2 SYVADS. Losses at the gene ends were 6 bases for V and 2 bases for J; bases not matched to a gene: 4. This CDR3 contains 14 residues. The DNA read from the CDR3 is TGTGCCAGCACCTCTGGGGGGGTTGCAGAA. This encodes CASTSGGVAE. The entire CDR3 is CASTSGGVAETLYF.

Remarks on this clone: Gene names and germline match the mouse. With the read ending 4 residues before the CDR3 end, the germline J gene is used to fill in that end. The chain uses TRBV14 and TRBJ2-1; TRBD1 agrees at 10 bases. With V trimmed by 4 bases and J by 3 bases, 4 bases remained unmatched. The CDR3 runs 15 residues. Per the germline V gene, CDR1 is SGHDT and CDR2 is FRDEAV. The CDR3 region is CASSLTGGFYAEQFF. The CDR3 bases that were read are TGTGCCAGCAGTCTGACAGGGGGCTTCTATGCT.

This clone was counted a few times. These gene names are mouse names. The sequence runs out 4 residues before the end of the CDR3; the remainder is reconstructed from the germline J gene. The same CDR3 can be traced to other DNA sequences in this sample. This chain uses TRBV13-3 with TRBJ2-1; D perhaps matches TRBD1 (6 bases). The CDR3 has 13 residues. Looked up from germline, CDR1 is NNHDY and CDR2 is SYVADS. V lost 2 bases and J 6 bases, leaving 9 bases between the germline ends. Here the CDR3 reads CASSEGGGAEQFF. The CDR3 DNA, read in part, is TGTGCCAGCAGTGAAGGGGGAGGTGCT.

The table lists this clone with a few counts. The gene names given are mouse names. The read finishes 4 residues shy of the CDR3 end, and the germline J gene is used to complete it. The V gene is TRBV19, the J gene TRBJ1-1; the match to TRBD1 covers 8 bases. J was trimmed by 4 bases and V by 0 bases; bases with no gene match: 5. Per the germline V gene, CDR1 is FNHDT and CDR2 is SITEND (reference sequence). The CDR3 totals 15 residues. CDR3 DNA (partial): TGTGCCAGCAGTATAGCAGGGGGCGGGGGCACA. Its translation is CASSIAGGGGT. The complete CDR3 reads CASSIAGGGGTEVFF.

Concerning this clone itself: Gene and germline names: mouse. The CDR3 end lies 4 residues beyond the end of the read and is filled in from the germline J gene. The chain is built from TRBV1 and TRBJ2-5; D may be TRBD2 (5 bases). This CDR3 spans 15 amino acids. The germline gives CDR1 NSQYPW, CDR2 LRSPGD (reference sequence). The part of the CDR3 DNA that was read is TGCACCTGCAGTGCAGTGGGGAATGCCCGAGAC. As protein: CTCSAVGNARD. The whole CDR3 sequence reads CTCSAVGNARDTQYF.

Of note for this clone: Here the gene names and germline are mouse. With the read ending 4 residues before the CDR3 end, the germline J gene is used to fill in that end. This chain uses TRBV13-3 with TRBJ2-3, with 14 bases identical to TRBD2. Trimming cost V 4 bases and J 1 base; bases outside gene matches: 8. Germline V gene sequence: CDR1 NNHDY, CDR2 SYVADS. This CDR3 has 18 amino acids. Incomplete CDR3 DNA: TGTGCCAGCAGTCCGGGACTGGGGGGGCGCTGGGGTGCAGAA. Amino acids: CASSPGLGGRWGAE. The full-length CDR3 reads as CASSPGLGGRWGAETLYF.

Details on this clone: Gene names and germline match the mouse. The observed sequence ends 4 residues before the CDR3 terminus, with the missing tail filled in from the germline J gene. The chain uses TRBV19 and TRBJ2-7, with 8 nucleotides matching TRBD2. V lost 4 bases, J lost 0 bases, and 3 bases stayed unmatched. The length of the CDR3 is 14 residues. Per the germline V gene, CDR1 is FNHDT and CDR2 is SITEND (reference sequence). The covered CDR3 bases are TGTGCCAGCAGTCAGGGACTGGACTCCTAT. This codes for CASSQGLDSY. In full, the CDR3 is CASSQGLDSYEQYF. Full variable domain (rest looked up from reference TRBV19 and TRBJ2-7): GGIITQTPKFLIGQEGQKLTLKCQQNFNHDTMYWYRQDSGKGLRLIYYSITENDLQKGDLSEGYDASREKKSSFSLTVTSAQKNEMAVFLCASSQGLDSYEQYFGPGTRLTVL.

This clone was counted between two and nine times. The genes are named according to mouse. The CDR3 region is CTCSARDMNYAEQFF. CDR3 bases read: TGCACCTGCAGTGCCAGGGACATGAACTATGCT. The chain has TRBV1 and TRBJ2-1; D may be TRBD1 (6 bases). The DNA ends 4 residues before the CDR3 does, and the rest of the CDR3 is filled in from the germline J gene. The CDR3 totals 15 residues. The V gene lost 3 bases and the J gene lost 1 base, with 10 bases spanning the gap. Germline V CDR1 and CDR2: NSQYPW, LRSPGD (reference sequence).

Regarding this clone: All gene names here are mouse names. From the germline J gene comes the end of the CDR3, since the read stops 4 residues before it. The chain uses TRBV13-1 and TRBJ1-1, with unresolved D. The CDR3 has 14 residues. Germline CDR1 NSHNY, CDR2 SYGAGN. Trimming left V 0 bases short and J 1 base short, with 7 bases between. The DNA read from the CDR3 is TGTGCCAGCAGTGATGATGGGGTGAACACA. Translating it yields CASSDDGVNT. The CDR3 reads in full as CASSDDGVNTEVFF.

This clone appeared a few times. The genes and germline here are from mouse. Sequencing ends 4 residues short of the CDR3 end; the germline J gene provides the rest. The chain couples TRBV13-3 to TRBJ2-4; 11 nucleotides match TRBD2. CDR3 length: 16 amino acids. Trimming cost V 3 bases and J 2 bases; bases outside gene matches: 5. Germline V gene data show CDR1 as NNHDY and CDR2 as SYVADS. The sequenced CDR3 bases are TGTGCCAGCAGTGCGGGACTGGGGGAACATCAAAAC. Its protein is CASSAGLGEHQN. The whole CDR3 reads CASSAGLGEHQNTLYF.

This clone has a count of ten or more. Germline and genes here are mouse. The read ends 4 residues before the CDR3 terminus; that terminus is restored from the germline J gene. This rearrangement joins TRBV13-1 to TRBJ1-1; 7 bases are a match to TRBD1. The CDR3 contains 14 residues. V shed 0 bases, J shed 3 bases, and the junction held 2 bases outside the gene matches. Germline loops: CDR1 NSHNY, CDR2 SYGAGN. The CDR3 bases that were read are TGTGCCAGCAGTGATGACAGGGGTGACACA. It specifies CASSDDRGDT. The full CDR3 protein reads CASSDDRGDTEVFF.

On this clone itself: The germline and genes are mouse ones. The read terminates 4 residues ahead of where the CDR3 ends, so the germline J gene completes it. The chain couples TRBV1 to TRBJ1-4; 8 bases align to TRBD1. Germline values: CDR1 NSQYPW, CDR2 LRSPGD (reference sequence). Losses at the gene ends were 2 bases for V and 5 bases for J; bases not matched to a gene: 4. The CDR3 consists of 15 residues. The part of the CDR3 DNA that was read is TGCACCTGCAGTGCAAGACAGGGGCGAAACGAA. Encoded protein: CTCSARQGRNE. From start to end, the CDR3 is CTCSARQGRNERLFF.

This clone was seen more than once but under ten times. The gene names here belong to mouse. The CDR3 end is not reached by the read, which stops 4 residues before it; the germline J gene fills it in. The chain recombines TRBV1 with TRBJ1-1, with 7 bases aligning to TRBD1. The CDR3 has 15 amino acids. The germline V gene has CDR1 NSQYPW and CDR2 LRSPGD (reference sequence). Trimming took 4 bases from V and 0 from J; bases not matched to a gene: 5. Here the CDR3 reads CTCSEGQRANTEVFF. CDR3 DNA, as far as it was read: TGCACCTGCAGTGAGGGACAGCGTGCAAACACA.